The following is a T cell receptor beta chain sequence with its context. This record belongs to a study of blood T cell repertoires in COVID-19. About the study: Nucleic acid was either cDNA or gDNA, and it came from T cells, B-cell-depleted T cells, or PBMCs.

Trimming shortened V by 4 bases and J by 3 bases, and 15 bases separated the two germline ends. Looked up from germline, CDR1 is SGHDN and CDR2 is FVKESK. There are 15 residues in the CDR3. The data were produced by immunoSEQ multiplex PCR, yet TCRdb's version contains in-frame clones alone and is incomplete. The repertoire holds some 210,000 clones, with about 88% as singletons. This TCR was recovered from a woman aged 40 to 50 who had recovered from COVID-19. V gene TRBV14 combines with J gene TRBJ1-1; D gene unclear. Specimen: peripheral blood. CDR3 sequence: CASSRGPGPYTEAFF. The CDR3 region has the DNA TGTGCCAGCAGCCGCGGGCCAGGACCGTACACTGAAGCTTTCTTT.